This T cell receptor beta chain was retrieved from a study of cytomegalovirus exposure and HLA in healthy donors. Across the study: Prior work identified around 120 million unique TCR beta sequences in around 170 million T cells. General study points: The majority of TCR sequences were rare, yet some public TCRs appeared in many donors. Fewer N-insertions than the approximately 680-donor mean were reportedly shown by an Asian-associated ancestry cluster in a later analysis.

Concerning this clone itself: Its target is unknown.

This CDR3 contains 14 residues. 60 Vbeta and 13 Jbeta primers were used in PCR. Sequencing was performed with immunoSEQ multiplex PCR; in TCRdb, only in-frame clones are kept and a portion is missing. The table records approximately 220,000 clones, about three quarters of them present only once. Sequenced: PBMCs. The chain links TRBV12-2 to TRBJ2-5; the table's D call TRBD1 went unverified against the DNA. The last part of the DNA fits TRBJ2-7 better; the J call may be wrong. TRBV12-2 is flagged as a pseudogene. This TCR came from a male donor in good health and CMV-seronegative. CDR3 in DNA: TGTGCAAGTCGCTTTCAGGGGATGACCTACGAGCAGTACTTC. Its protein is CASRFQGMTYEQYF.